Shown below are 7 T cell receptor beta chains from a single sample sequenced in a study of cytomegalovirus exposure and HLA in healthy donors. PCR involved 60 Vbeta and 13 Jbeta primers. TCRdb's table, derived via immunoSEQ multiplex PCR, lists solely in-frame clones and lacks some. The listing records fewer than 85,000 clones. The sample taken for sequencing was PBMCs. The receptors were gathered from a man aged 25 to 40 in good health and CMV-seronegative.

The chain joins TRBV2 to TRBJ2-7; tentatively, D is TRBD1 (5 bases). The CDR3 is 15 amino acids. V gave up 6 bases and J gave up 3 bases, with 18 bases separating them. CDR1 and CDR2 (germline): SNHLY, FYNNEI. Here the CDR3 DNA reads TGTGCCAGCAGGGCAAGCTGGACAAGCTACTACGAGCAGTACTTC. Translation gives CASRASWTSYYEQYF.

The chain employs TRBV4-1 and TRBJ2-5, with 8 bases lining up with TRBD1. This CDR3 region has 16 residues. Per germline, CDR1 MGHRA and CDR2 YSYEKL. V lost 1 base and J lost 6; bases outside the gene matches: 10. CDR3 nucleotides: TGCGCCAGCAGCCAAGGGAAAGGCAGGGGGCTGCAGACCCAGTACTTC. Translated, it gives CASSQGKGRGLQTQYF.

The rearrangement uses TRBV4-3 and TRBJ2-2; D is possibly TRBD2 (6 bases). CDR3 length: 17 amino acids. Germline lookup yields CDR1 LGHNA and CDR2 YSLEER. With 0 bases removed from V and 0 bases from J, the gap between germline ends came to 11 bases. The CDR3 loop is CASSQDRRGSNTGELFF. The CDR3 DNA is TGCGCCAGCAGCCAAGATCGGCGGGGTTCGAACACCGGGGAGCTGTTTTTT.

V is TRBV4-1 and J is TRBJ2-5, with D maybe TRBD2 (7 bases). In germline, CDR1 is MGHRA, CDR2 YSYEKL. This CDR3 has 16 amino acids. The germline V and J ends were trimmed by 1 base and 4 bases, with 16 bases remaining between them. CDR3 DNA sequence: TGCGCCAGCAGCCAAGCCCCGTCGAGGGGGGGAGAGACCCAGTACTTC. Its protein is CASSQAPSRGGETQYF.

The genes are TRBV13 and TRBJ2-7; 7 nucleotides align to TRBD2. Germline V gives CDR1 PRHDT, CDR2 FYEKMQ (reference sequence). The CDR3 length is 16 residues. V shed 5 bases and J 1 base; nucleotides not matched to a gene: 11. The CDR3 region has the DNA TGTGCCAGCAGCGCCCCTCAGCGGGGCTCATCCTACGAGCAGTACTTC. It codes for CASSAPQRGSSYEQYF.

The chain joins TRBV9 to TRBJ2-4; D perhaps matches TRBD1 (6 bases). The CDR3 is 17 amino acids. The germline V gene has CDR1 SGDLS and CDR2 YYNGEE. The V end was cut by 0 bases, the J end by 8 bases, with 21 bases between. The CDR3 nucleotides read TGTGCCAGCAGCGTAGACCCCCACGCAGGGGCAGAGGACATTCAGTACTTC. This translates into CASSVDPHAGAEDIQYF.

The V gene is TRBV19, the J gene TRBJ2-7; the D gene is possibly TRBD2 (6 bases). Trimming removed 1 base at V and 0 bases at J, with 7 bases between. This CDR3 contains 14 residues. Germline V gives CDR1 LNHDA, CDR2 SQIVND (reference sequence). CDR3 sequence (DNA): TGTGCCAGTAGTATAGCCGGGAGCTCCTACGAGCAGTACTTC. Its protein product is CASSIAGSSYEQYF. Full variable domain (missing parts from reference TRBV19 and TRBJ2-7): DGGITQSPKYLFRKEGQNVTLSCEQNLNHDAMYWYRQDPGQGLRLIYYSQIVNDFQKGDIAEGYSVSREKKESFPLTVTSAQKNPTAFYLCASSIAGSSYEQYFGPGTRLTVT.